This TCR beta chain is drawn from a study of cytomegalovirus exposure and HLA in healthy donors. Study in general: An earlier analysis found fewer than 140 million unique TCR beta sequences from about 190 million T cells. Findings and caveats of the study: Later analysis associated a missense DCLRE1C variant with TCR beta V- and J-gene trimming. In a later analysis, most CMV-associated TCR beta chains appeared HLA-restricted.

The donors were healthy bone marrow donors. To note about this clone: Its matching antigen is unknown.

Both 60 Vbeta primers and 13 Jbeta primers went into the PCR. Produced via immunoSEQ multiplex PCR; TCRdb's table is partial and in-frame only. The table includes 150,000 to 200,000 clones, 65% to 85% detected once. The CDR3 covers 17 residues. V gave up 1 base and J gave up 6 bases, with 21 bases separating them. Germline V gene lookup returns CDR1 PRHDT and CDR2 FYEKMQ (reference sequence). The receptor was derived from a woman under 30 in good health and CMV-seronegative. This rearrangement joins TRBV13 to TRBJ1-2; D possibly corresponds to TRBD1 (5 bases). Sequencing used PBMCs. CDR3 in DNA: TGTGCCAGCAGCTTAGAAACACGAGTTTCGACAGTAGATGGCTACACCTTC. Encoded protein: CASSLETRVSTVDGYTF.